This TCR beta chain was recorded in a study of blood T cell repertoires in COVID-19. About the study: From the United States, Italy and Spain came samples of acute and convalescent COVID-19. Nucleic acid was either cDNA or gDNA, and it came from T cells, B-cell-depleted T cells, or PBMCs.

The authors' processing: For nucleated cells, counts were estimated from reference gene primer amplification. Assay: immunoSEQ multiplex PCR; the TCRdb copy retains only in-frame clones and omits some. V and J calls and clone size come straight from that table; D and trimming were deduced from the DNA. The table has about 53,000 clones, about three quarters seen once. CDR3 size: 16 residues. Trimming shortened V by 5 bases and J by 3 bases, and 19 bases separated the two germline ends. Germline CDR1 is SGHAT and CDR2 is FQNNGV. The chain links TRBV11-2 to TRBJ1-2; tentatively, D is TRBD1 (6 bases). The sample was peripheral blood. This TCR came from a man between 65 and 85 years old with active or convalescent COVID-19. This CDR3 reads CASSRSRTALDYGYTF. CDR3 in DNA: TGTGCCAGCAGCCGGTCCCGGACAGCATTGGACTATGGCTACACCTTC.